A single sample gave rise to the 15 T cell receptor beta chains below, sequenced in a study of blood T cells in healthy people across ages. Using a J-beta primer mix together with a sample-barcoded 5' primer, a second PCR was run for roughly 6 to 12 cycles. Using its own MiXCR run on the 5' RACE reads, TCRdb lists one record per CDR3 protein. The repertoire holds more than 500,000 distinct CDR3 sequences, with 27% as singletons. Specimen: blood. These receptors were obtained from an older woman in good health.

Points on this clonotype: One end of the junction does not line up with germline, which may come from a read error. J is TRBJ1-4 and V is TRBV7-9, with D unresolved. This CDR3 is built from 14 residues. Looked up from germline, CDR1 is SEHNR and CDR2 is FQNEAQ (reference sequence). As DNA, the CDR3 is TGTGCCAGCAGCTTAGGAGTGACGGGTGAAAAACTGTCTTTT. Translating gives CASSLGVTGEKLSF. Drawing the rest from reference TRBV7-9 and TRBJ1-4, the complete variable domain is DTGVSQNPRHKITKRGQNVTFRCDPISEHNRLYWYRQTLGQGPEFLTYFQNEAQLEKSRLLSDRFSAERPKGSFSTLEIQRTEQGDSAMYLCASSLGVTGEKLSFGSGTQLSVL.

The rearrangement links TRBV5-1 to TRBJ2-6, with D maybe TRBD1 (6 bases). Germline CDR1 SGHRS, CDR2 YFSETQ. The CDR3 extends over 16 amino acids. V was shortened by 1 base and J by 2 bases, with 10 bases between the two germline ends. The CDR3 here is CASSLTGSTGANVLTF. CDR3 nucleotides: TGCGCCAGCAGCTTGACAGGGTCTACTGGGGCCAACGTCCTGACTTTC.

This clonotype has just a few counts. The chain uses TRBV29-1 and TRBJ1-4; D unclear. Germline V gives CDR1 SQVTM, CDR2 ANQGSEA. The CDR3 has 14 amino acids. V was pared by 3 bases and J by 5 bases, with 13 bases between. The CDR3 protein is CSVDIGQLNEKLFF. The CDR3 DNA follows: TGCAGCGTTGATATCGGTCAGCTAAATGAAAAACTGTTTTTT. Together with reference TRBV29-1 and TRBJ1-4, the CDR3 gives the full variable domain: SAVISQKPSRDICQRGTSLTIQCQVDSQVTMMFWYRQQPGQSLTLIATANQGSEATYESGFVIDKFPISRPNLTFSTLTVSNMSPEDSSIYLCSVDIGQLNEKLFFGSGTQLSVL.

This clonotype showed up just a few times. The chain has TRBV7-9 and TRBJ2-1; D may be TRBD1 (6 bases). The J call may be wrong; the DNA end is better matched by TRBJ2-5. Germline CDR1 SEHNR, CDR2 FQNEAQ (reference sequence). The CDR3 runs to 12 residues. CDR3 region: CAMPQGRRTQYF. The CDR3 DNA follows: TGTGCTATGCCCCAGGGGAGAAGGACCCAGTACTTC.

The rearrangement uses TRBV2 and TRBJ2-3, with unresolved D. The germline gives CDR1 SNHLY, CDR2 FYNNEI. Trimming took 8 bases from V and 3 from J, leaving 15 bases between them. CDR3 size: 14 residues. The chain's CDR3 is CASGRAILTDTQYF. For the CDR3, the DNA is TGTGCCAGCGGCCGGGCCATCCTTACAGATACGCAGTATTTT.

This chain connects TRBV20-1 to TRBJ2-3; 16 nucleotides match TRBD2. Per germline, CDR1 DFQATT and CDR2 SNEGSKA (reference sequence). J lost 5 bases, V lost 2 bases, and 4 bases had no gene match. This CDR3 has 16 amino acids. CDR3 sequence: CSARTGTSGGVDTQYF. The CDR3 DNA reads TGCAGTGCTAGAACTGGGACTAGCGGGGGGGTAGATACGCAGTATTTT.

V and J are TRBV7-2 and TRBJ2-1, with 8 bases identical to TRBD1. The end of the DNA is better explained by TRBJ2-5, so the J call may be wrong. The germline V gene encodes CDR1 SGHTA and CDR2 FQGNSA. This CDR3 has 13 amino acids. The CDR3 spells CASSSDGTGTQYF. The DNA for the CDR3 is TGTGCCAGCAGCTCAGATGGGACAGGGACCCAGTACTTC.

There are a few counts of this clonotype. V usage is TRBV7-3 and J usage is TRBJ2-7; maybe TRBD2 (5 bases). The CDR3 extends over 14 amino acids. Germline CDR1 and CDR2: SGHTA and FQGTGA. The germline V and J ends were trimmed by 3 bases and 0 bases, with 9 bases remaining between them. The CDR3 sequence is CASSLRVPSYEQYF. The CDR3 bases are TGTGCCAGCAGCTTGAGGGTTCCCTCCTACGAGCAGTACTTC.

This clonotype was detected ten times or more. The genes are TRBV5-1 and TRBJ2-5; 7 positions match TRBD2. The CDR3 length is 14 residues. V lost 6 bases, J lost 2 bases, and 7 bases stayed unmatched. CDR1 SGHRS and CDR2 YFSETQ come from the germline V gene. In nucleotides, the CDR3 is TGCGCCAGCACCCAGCGGGGTGTTCAAGAGACCCAGTACTTC. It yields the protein CASTQRGVQETQYF.

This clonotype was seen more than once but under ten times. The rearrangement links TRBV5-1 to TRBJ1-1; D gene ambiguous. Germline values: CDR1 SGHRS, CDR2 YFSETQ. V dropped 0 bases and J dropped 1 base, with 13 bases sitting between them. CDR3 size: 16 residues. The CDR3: CASSLDGGAANTEAFF. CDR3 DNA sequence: TGCGCCAGCAGCTTGGACGGTGGAGCAGCGAACACTGAAGCTTTCTTT.

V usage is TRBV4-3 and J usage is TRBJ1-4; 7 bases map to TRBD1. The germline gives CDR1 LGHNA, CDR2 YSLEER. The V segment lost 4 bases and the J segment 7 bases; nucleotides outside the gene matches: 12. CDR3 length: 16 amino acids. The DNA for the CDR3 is TGCGCCAGCAGCCGCTCGGAGGGGGCCGGGTTTGAAAAACTGTTTTTT. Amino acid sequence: CASSRSEGAGFEKLFF.

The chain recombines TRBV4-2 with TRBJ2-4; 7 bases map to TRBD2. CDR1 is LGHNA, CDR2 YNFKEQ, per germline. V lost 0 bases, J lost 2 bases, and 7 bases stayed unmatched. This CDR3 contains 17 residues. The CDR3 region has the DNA TGTGCCAGCAGCCAAGAGGGGGGGGTGGCGTCCAAAAACATTCAGTACTTC. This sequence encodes CASSQEGGVASKNIQYF.

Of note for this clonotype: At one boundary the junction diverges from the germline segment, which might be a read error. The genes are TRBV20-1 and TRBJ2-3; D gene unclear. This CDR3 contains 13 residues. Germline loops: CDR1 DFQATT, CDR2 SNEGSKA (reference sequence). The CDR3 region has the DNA TGCAGTACTGGAACGAGGAGCACAGATACGCTGTATTTT. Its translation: CSTGTRSTDTLYF.

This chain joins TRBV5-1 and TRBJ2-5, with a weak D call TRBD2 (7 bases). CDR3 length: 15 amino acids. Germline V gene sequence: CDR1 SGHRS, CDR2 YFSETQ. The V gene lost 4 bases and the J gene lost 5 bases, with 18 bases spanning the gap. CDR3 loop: CASSLGGLIWETQYF. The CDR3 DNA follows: TGCGCCAGCAGCCTCGGGGGGCTAATATGGGAGACCCAGTACTTC.

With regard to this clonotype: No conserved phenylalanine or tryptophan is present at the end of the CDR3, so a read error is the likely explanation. The CDR3 region is CASRTGSSYEQYL. CDR3 coding DNA: TGCGCCAGCAGGACAGGTAGCTCCTACGAGCAGTACCTC. The genes are TRBV5-1 and TRBJ2-5; tentative D call: TRBD1 (6 bases). The DNA matches TRBJ2-7 better at its end, which makes the J call doubtful. This CDR3 has 13 residues. Germline CDR1 SGHRS, CDR2 YFSETQ.